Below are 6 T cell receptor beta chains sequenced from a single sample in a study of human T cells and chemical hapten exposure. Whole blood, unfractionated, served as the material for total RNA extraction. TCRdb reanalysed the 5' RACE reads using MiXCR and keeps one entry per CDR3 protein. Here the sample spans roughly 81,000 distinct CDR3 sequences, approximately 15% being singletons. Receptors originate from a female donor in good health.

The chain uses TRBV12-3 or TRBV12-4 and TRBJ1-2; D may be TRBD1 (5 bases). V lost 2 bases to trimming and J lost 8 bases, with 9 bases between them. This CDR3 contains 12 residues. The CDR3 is CASSLRDGGYTF. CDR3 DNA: TGTGCCAGCAGTTTAAGGGACGGGGGCTACACCTTC.

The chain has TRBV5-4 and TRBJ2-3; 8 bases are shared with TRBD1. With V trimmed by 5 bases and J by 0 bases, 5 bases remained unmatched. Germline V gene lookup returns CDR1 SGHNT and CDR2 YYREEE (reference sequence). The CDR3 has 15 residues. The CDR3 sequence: CASSTGTGSTDTQYF. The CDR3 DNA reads TGTGCCAGCAGTACTGGGACAGGCAGCACAGATACGCAGTATTTT.

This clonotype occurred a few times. The CDR3 DNA sequence: TGTGCCAGCAGTGATGGGCACGAGCAGTACTTC. Translating gives CASSDGHEQYF. The chain combines TRBV6-4 with TRBJ2-7; D is uncertain. V dropped 3 bases and J dropped 5 bases, with 5 bases sitting between them. Germline V lookup: CDR1 MRHNA, CDR2 SNTAGT. The CDR3 is 11 residues long.

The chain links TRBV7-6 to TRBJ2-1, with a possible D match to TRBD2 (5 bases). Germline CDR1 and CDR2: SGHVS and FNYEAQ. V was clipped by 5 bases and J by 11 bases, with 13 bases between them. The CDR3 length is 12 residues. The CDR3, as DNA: TGTGCCAGCAGCCCCGATGAGGGAAAGCAGTTCTTC. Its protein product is CASSPDEGKQFF.

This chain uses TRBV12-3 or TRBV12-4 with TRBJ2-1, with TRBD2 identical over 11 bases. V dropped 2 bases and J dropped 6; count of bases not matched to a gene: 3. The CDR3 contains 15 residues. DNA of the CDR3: TGTGCCAGCAGTTTATGGCTAGCGGGAGGCAATGAGCAGTTCTTC. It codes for CASSLWLAGGNEQFF.

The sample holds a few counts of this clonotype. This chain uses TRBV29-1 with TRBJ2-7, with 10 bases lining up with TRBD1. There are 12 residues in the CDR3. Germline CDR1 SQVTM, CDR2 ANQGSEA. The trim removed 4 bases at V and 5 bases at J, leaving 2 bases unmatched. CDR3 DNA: TGCAGCGTTGGGACAGGGGGTGACGAGCAGTACTTC. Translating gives CSVGTGGDEQYF.